This record covers a single TCR beta chain. This specimen comes from a study of regulatory T cells in long-lasting Graves disease. Both iRepertoire HTBI primers and Arm-PCR of CDR3 regions were used to build the TCR beta libraries. Each CDR3 protein gets one entry after TCRdb re-called the multiplex PCR reads with MiXCR. The sample holds roughly 560,000 distinct CDR3 sequences; about 16% are singletons and the top ten take more than 20%. The CDR3 is made up of 16 amino acids. Germline V gives CDR1 SGHNT, CDR2 YENEEA. With 5 bases clipped from V and 7 bases from J, the junction kept 15 bases outside the gene matches. Regarding time point: newly diagnosed GD, antithyroid drugs for less than 3 months. Following extraction of RNA from PBMCs, that RNA was used to make the TCR library. Patients met American Thyroid Association criteria for Graves' disease. These data were also reused for a study on T cells in Graves' hyperthyroidism and ophthalmopathy. As reported in that work: HTBI primers were used for first-round RT-PCR of the TCR CDR3. Blood held most thyroid clonotypes expanded above 0.001 frequency. Stable hyperthyroidism was separated from ophthalmopathy by a model based on 13 V-J features.

The chain links TRBV11-3 to TRBJ1-1; TRBD1 aligns across 8 bases. This receptor was identified in a middle-aged woman with Graves disease. The input for sequencing was peripheral blood mononuclear cells (PBMCs), taken at new diagnosis, from a patient treated with antithyroid drugs. The CDR3 DNA is TGTGCCAGCAGCCAAGATTCAGGACAGGGAGAGAATGAAGCTTTCTTT. Encoded protein: CASSQDSGQGENEAFF.